The T cell receptor (beta chain) described here comes from a study of OX40 agonist ivuxolimab in advanced cancers. Study-level background: The mean age was about 61 years, ranging from 23 to 79, with 80% to 85% of participants male. Study-wide results and limits: CD8+ T cells showed, on average, more clonal expansion than CD4+ cells.

Trimming removed 2 bases at V and 2 bases at J, with 9 bases between. The germline CDR1 and CDR2 sequences are LNHDA and SQIVND (reference sequence). This CDR3 has 14 amino acids. This clone was counted once. Its matching antigen is unknown. Clones were sequenced by immunoSEQ multiplex PCR, and TCRdb holds only the in-frame ones, with some missing. The table shows under 60,000 clones, with about 89% occurring only once. The genes are TRBV19 and TRBJ2-5, with no clear D. The source material was CD4+ or CD8+ T cells sorted from blood, sampled in a trial of the OX40 agonist ivuxolimab. This receptor was obtained from an adult with an advanced solid tumor such as melanoma, head and neck, liver or kidney cancer. The CDR3 reads CASSIFPQQETQYF. The CDR3 coding sequence is TGTGCCAGTAGTATATTTCCACAGCAAGAGACCCAGTACTTC.